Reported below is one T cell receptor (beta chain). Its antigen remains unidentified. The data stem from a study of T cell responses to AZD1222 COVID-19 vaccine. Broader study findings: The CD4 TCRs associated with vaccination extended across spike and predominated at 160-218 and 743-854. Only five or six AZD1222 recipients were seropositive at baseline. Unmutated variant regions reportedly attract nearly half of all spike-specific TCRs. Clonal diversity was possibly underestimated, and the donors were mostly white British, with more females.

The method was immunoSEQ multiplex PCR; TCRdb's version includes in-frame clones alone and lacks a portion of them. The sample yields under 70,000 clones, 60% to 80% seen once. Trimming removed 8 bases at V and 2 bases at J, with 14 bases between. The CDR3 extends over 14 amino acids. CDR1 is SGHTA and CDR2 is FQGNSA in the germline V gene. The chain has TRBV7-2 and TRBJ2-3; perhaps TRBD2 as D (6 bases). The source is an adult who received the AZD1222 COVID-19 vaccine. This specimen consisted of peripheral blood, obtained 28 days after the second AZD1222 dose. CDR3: CASGFRTNTDTQYF. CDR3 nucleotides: TGTGCCAGCGGATTTCGGACTAACACAGATACGCAGTATTTT.